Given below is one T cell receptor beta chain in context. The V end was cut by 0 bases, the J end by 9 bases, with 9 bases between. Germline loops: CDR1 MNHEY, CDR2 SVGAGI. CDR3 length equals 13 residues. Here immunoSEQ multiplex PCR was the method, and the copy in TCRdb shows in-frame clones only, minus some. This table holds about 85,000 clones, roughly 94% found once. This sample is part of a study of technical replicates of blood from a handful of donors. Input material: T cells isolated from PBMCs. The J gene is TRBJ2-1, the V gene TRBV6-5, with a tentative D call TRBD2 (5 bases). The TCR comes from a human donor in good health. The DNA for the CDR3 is TGTGCCAGCAGTTACTCGGACGGGGTTGAGCAGTTCTTC. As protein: CASSYSDGVEQFF.